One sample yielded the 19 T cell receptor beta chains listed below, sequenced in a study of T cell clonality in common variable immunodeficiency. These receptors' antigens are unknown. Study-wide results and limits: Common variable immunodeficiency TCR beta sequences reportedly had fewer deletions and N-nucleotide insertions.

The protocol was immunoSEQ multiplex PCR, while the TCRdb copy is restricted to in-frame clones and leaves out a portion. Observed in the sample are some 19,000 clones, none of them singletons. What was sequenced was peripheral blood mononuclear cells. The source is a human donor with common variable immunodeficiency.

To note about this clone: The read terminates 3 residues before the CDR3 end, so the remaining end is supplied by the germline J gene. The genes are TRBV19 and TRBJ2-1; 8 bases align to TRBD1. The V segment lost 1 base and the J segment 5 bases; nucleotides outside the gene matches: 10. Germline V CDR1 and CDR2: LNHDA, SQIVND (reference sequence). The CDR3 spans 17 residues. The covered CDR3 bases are TGTGCCAGTAGTATAGGTACCGGGACAGGACCGCACAATGAG. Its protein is CASSIGTGTGPHNE. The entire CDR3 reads CASSIGTGTGPHNEQFF.

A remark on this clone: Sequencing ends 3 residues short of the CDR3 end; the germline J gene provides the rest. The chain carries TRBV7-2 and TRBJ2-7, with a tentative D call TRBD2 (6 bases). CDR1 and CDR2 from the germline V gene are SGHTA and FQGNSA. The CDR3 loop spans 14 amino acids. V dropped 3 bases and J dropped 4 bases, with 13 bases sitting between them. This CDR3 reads CASSFLGSGYEQYF. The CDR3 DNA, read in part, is TGTGCCAGCAGCTTTCTCGGGAGCGGGTACGAG.

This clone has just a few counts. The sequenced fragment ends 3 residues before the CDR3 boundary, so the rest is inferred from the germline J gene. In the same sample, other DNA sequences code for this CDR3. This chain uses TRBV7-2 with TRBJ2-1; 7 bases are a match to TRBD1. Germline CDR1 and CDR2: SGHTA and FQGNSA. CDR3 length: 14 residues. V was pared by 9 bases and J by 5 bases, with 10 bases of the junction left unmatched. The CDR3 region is CASVRGSGDNEQFF. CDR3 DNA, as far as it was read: TGTGCCAGTGTCAGGGGGTCCGGGGACAATGAG.

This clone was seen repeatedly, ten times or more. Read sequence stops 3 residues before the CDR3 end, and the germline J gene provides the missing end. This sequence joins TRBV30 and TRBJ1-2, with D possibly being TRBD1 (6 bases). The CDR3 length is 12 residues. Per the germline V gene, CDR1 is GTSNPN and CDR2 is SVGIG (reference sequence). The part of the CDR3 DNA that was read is TGTGCCTGGAGTGTATCAGGGGACGGC. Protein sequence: CAWSVSGDG. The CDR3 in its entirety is CAWSVSGDGYTF.

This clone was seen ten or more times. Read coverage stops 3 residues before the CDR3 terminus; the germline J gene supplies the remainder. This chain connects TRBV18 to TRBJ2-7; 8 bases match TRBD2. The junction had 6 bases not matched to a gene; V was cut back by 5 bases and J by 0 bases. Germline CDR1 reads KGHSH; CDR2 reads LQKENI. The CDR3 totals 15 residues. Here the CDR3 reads CASSTSGDASYEQYF. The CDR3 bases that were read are TGTGCCAGCTCAACTAGCGGCGATGCCTCCTACGAG.

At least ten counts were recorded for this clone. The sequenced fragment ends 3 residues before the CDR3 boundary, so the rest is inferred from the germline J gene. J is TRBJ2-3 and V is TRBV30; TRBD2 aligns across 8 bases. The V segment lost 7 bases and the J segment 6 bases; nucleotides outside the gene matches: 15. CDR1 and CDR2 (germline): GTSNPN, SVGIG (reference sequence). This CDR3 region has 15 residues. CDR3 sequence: CAYSQLAGGGDTQYF. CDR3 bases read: TGTGCCTACAGCCAACTCGCGGGAGGAGGCGATACG.

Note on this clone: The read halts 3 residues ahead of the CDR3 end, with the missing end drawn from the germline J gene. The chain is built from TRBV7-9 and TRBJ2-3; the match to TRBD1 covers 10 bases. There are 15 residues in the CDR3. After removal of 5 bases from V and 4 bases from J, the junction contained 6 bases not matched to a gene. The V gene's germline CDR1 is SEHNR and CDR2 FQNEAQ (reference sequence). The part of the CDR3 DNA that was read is TGTGCCAGCAGCCCCGGGACAGGGGAGCCAGATACG. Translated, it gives CASSPGTGEPDT. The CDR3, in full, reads CASSPGTGEPDTQYF.

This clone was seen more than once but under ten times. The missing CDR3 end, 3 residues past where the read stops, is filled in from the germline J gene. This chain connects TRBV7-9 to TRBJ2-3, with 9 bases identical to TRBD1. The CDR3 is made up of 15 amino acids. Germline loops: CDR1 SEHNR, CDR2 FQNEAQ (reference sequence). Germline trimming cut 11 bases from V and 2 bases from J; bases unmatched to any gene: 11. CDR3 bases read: TGTGCCGGAGGGCCGAGGGACAGGGACACAGATACG. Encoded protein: CAGGPRDRDTDT. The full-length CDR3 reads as CAGGPRDRDTDTQYF.

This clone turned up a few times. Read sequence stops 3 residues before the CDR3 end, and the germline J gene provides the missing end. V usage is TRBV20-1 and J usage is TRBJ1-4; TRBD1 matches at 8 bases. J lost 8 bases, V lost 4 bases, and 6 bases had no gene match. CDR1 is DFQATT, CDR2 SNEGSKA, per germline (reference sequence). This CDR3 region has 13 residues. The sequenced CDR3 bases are TGCAGTGCTAAGGACAGGGTTTTAGAAAAA. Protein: CSAKDRVLEK. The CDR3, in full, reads CSAKDRVLEKLFF.

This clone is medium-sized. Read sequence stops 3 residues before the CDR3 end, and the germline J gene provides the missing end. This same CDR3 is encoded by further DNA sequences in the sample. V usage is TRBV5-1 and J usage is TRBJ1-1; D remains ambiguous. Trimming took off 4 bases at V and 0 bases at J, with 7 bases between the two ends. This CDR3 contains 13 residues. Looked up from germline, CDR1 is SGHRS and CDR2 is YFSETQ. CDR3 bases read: TGCGCCAGCAGCGCTGACATGAACACTGAA. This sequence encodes CASSADMNTE. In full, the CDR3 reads CASSADMNTEAFF.

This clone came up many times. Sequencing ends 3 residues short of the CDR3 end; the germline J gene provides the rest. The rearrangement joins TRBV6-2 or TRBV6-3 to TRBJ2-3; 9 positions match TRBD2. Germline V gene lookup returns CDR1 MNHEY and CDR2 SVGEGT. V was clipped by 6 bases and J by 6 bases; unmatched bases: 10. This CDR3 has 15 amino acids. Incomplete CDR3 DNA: TGTGCCAGCAGCCAGCAGGGGCGGGGGGGCGATACG. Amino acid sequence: CASSQQGRGGDT. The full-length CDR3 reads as CASSQQGRGGDTQYF.

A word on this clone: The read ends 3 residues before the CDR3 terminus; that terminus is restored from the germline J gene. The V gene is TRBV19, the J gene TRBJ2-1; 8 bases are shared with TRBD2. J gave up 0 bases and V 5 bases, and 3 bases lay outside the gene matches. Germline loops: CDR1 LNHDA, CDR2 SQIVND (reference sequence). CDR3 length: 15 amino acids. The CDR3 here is CASSPLAVSYNEQFF. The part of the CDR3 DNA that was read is TGTGCCAGTAGTCCACTAGCGGTCTCCTACAATGAG.

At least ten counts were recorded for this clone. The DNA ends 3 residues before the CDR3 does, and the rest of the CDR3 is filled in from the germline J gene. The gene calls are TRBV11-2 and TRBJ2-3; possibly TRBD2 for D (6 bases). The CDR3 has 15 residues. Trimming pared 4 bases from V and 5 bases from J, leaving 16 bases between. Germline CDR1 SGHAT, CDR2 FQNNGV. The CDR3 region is CASSSTGTVLDTQYF. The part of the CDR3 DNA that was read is TGTGCCAGCAGCTCTACCGGGACTGTACTAGATACG. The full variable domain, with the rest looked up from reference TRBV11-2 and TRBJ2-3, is EAGVAQSPRYKIIEKRQSVAFWCNPISGHATLYWYQQILGQGPKLLIQFQNNGVVDDSQLPKDRFSAERLKGVDSTLKIQPAKLEDSAVYLCASSSTGTVLDTQYFGPGTRLTVL.

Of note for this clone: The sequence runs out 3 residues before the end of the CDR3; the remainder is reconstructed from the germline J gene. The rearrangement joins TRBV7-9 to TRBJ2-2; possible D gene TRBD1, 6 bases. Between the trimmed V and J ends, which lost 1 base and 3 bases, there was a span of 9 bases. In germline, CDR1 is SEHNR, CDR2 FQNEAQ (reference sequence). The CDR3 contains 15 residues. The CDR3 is CASSLDAGDTGELFF. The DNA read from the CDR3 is TGTGCCAGCAGCTTAGACGCAGGGGACACCGGGGAG.

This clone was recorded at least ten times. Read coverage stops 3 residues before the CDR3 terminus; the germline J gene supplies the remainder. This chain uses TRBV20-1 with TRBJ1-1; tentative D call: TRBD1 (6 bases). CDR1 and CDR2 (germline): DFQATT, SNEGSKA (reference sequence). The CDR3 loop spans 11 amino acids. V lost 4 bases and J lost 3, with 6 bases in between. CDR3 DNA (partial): TGCAGTGCTACAGGGGACACTGAA. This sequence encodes CSATGDTE. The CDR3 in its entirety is CSATGDTEAFF.

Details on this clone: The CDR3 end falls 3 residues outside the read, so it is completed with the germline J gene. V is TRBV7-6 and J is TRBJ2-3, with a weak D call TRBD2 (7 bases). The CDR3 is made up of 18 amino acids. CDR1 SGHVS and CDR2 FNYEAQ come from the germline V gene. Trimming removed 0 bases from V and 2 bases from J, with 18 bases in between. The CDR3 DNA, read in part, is TGTGCCAGCAGCTTAGCGCCGAGGGGGGGCAGTATCACAGATACG. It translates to CASSLAPRGGSITDT. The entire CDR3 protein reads CASSLAPRGGSITDTQYF.

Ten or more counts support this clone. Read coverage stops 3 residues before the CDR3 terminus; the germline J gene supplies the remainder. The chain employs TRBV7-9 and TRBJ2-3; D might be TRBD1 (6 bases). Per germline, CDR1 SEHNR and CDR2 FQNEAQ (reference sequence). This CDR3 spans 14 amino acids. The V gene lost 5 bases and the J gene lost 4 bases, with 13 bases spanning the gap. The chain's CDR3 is CASSPPNRADTQYF. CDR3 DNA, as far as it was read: TGTGCCAGCAGCCCCCCGAACAGGGCAGATACG.

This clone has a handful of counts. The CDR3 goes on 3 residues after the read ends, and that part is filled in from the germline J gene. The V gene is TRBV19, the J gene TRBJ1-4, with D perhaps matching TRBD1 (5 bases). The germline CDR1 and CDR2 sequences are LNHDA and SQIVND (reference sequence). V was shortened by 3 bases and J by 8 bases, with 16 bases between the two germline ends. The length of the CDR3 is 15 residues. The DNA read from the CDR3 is TGTGCCAGTAGTATCTCGACAGCCCCTTGGGAAAAA. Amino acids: CASSISTAPWEK. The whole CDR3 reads CASSISTAPWEKLFF.

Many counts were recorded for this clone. The part of the CDR3 DNA that was read is TGCGCCAGCAGCCAAGATGCGAGGGGTCCTAATGAAAAA. Translating gives CASSQDARGPNEK. The CDR3 in its entirety is CASSQDARGPNEKLFF. This chain joins TRBV4-1 and TRBJ1-4; D may be TRBD1 (5 bases). The CDR3 end falls 3 residues outside the read, so it is completed with the germline J gene. Trimming shortened V by 0 bases and J by 3 bases, and 11 bases separated the two germline ends. Germline-derived CDR1 and CDR2 are MGHRA and YSYEKL. This CDR3 has 16 residues.